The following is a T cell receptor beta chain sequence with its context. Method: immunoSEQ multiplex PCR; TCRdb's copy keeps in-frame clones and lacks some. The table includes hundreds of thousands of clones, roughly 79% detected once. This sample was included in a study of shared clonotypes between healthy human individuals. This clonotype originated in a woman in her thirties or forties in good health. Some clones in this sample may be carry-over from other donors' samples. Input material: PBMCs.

CDR3 coding DNA: TGTGCCTGGGTAGACTTTGGGGGCACTGAAGCTTTCTTT. This codes for CAWVDFGGTEAFF. The V call is TRBV30, the J call TRBJ1-1; a possible D gene is TRBD1 (5 bases). Germline CDR1 and CDR2: GTSNPN and SVGIG (reference sequence). This CDR3 has 13 residues. The germline V and J ends were trimmed by 5 bases and 4 bases, with 14 bases remaining between them.